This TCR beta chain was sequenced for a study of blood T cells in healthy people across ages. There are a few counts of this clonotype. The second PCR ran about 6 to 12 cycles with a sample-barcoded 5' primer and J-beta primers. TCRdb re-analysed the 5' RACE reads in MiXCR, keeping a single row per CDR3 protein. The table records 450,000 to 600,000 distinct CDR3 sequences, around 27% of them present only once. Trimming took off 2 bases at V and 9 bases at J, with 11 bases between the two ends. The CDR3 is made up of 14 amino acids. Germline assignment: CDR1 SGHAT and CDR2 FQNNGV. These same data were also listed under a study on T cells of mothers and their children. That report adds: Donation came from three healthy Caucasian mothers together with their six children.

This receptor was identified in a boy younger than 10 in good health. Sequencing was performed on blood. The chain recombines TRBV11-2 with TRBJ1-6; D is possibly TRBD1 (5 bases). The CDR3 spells CASSLQGPFSPLHF. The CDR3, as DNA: TGTGCCAGCAGCTTACAGGGCCCCTTTTCACCCCTCCACTTT.